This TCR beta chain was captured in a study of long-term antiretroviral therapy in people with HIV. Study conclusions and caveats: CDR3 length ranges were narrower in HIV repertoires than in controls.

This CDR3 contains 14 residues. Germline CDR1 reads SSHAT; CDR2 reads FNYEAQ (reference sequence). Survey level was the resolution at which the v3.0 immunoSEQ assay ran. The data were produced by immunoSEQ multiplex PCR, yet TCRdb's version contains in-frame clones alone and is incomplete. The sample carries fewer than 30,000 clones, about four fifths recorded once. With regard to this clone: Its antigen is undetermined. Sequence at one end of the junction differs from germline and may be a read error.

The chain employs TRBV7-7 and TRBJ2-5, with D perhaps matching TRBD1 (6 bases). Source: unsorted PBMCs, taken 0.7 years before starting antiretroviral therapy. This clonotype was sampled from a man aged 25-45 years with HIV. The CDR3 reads CASSPGDVKETQYF. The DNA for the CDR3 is TGTGCTAGCAGCCCAGGGGATGTTAAAGAGACCCAGTACTTC.